The sequence of this T cell receptor (beta chain) was determined in a study of blood T cells in healthy people across ages. Broader study findings: Compared with aged donors, long-lived donors showed fewer expanded clones, suggesting selection.

Alongside a J-beta primer mix, a sample-barcoded 5' primer served in a second PCR lasting 7 to 11 cycles. TCRdb used MiXCR to reprocess the 5' RACE reads, holding one entry per CDR3 protein. The sample includes fewer than 750,000 distinct CDR3 sequences, 47% of them seen just once. This clonotype appeared a single time. What it recognizes is unknown. From germline, CDR1 is SQVTM and CDR2 ANQGSEA. This CDR3 is built from 13 residues. V dropped 6 bases and J dropped 0 bases, with 10 bases sitting between them. The sequenced sample consisted of blood. The sequence was obtained from an older man in good health. The chain carries TRBV29-1 and TRBJ2-3, with a tentative D call TRBD2 (5 bases). The CDR3 is CSVSGGSTDTQYF. Written as DNA, the CDR3 is TGCAGCGTGTCTGGAGGAAGCACAGATACGCAGTATTTT.